Listed below are T cell receptor beta chains from one sample, sequenced in a study of lymphopenia after photon versus proton radiotherapy. Clones were read by immunoSEQ multiplex PCR, and TCRdb kept only the in-frame ones, dropping some. The sample records about 15,000 clones, approximately 90% being singletons. Sequencing used peripheral blood, obtained from a patient treated with proton-based radiotherapy. The receptors here all came from a man aged 70-80 years with pancreatic cancer. Each CDR3 is given with its conserved first and last residue. Each record gives: V gene, D gene, J gene, CDR3 DNA, CDR3 protein. A D gene is named only where the DNA matches it firmly.

>TRBV19|TRBD1|TRBJ1-1
TGTGCCAGTAGTACGTTGGGACAGGGGGCAAGTGAAGCTTTCTTT
CASSTLGQGASEAFF
>TRBV4-2|NA|TRBJ2-6
TGTGCCAGCAGCCAAGTGGCCCAGGGAAACTCTGGGGCCAACGTCCTGACTTTC
CASSQVAQGNSGANVLTF
>TRBV7-6|NA|TRBJ1-5
TGTGCCAGCAGCTTATATCCGGATCAGCCCCAGCATTTT
CASSLYPDQPQHF
>TRBV7-9|NA|TRBJ1-3
TGTGCCAGCCCACCGAAACCCACACAGGGCTTCTCTGGAAACACCATATATTTT
CASPPKPTQGFSGNTIYF
>TRBV5-1|TRBD2|TRBJ2-3
TGCGCCAGCAGCTTGGCGACTAGCGGGGGCTTCAGCACAGATACGCAGTATTTT
CASSLATSGGFSTDTQYF
>TRBV5-4|TRBD1|TRBJ1-1
TGTGCCAGCAGCTGGTCCTTTCCCGGGACAGGCCCGGGCACTGAAGCTTTCTTT
CASSWSFPGTGPGTEAFF
>TRBV2|NA|TRBJ1-4
TGTGCCAGCAGTGGGGTAACACAGGCAACTAATGAAAAACTGTTTTTT
CASSGVTQATNEKLFF
>TRBV5-1|TRBD2|TRBJ2-3
TGCGCCAGCAGAATGGCGGGGGGAGCAGATACGCAGTATTTT
CASRMAGGADTQYF
>TRBV7-2|TRBD1|TRBJ1-3
TGTGCCAGCAGCTTGGACAGGGTTTATGGAAACACCATATATTTT
CASSLDRVYGNTIYF
>TRBV9|TRBD1|TRBJ1-1
TGTGCCAGCAGCGTGGGGACAGGGGAAGGCACTGAAGCTTTCTTT
CASSVGTGEGTEAFF
>TRBV9|NA|TRBJ2-1
TGTGCCAGCAGCTCCTTTGGTGCGGGCTCCTACAATGAGCAGTTCTTC
CASSSFGAGSYNEQFF
>TRBV7-9|NA|TRBJ2-7
TGTGCCAGCAGCGGCACTGGGGACTACGAGCAGTACTTC
CASSGTGDYEQYF